What follows are 15 T cell receptor beta chains derived from one specimen sequenced in a study of T-cell memory formation after mild COVID-19 listed by TCRdb under 2021. The library was obtained by 5' RACE. Instrument on record: Illumina NovaSeq 6000. TCRdb trimmed public reads at Q25 via fastp, called clones via MiXCR and kept in-frame beta chains. Each record represents a unique CDR3 protein, reported with the most common genes and DNA among its rows. This sample comprises 200,000 to 250,000 distinct CDR3 sequences, 7.5% to 10% of them detected only once. The top ten clones comprise roughly a fifth of the sample. The specimen sequenced was PBMCs or a T cell subset sorted from them (not recorded which). The receptor source for this set is a man aged 18 to 30 who had mild COVID-19 (a few samples of this study predate the infection). The sample titles of this study are shuffled in the database, so cell type and time point are left out; the donor was told from shared clones.

The rearrangement uses TRBV7-2 and TRBJ2-2, with D possibly TRBD1 on 7 matching bases. The CDR3 has 16 amino acids. The germline V and J ends were trimmed by 3 bases and 7 bases, with 18 bases remaining between them. From germline, CDR1 is SGHTA and CDR2 FQGNSA. DNA of the CDR3: TGTGCCAGCAGCTTCCGGGACAGCTCGGGAGTCGGGGAGCTGTTTTTT. It codes for CASSFRDSSGVGELFF.

This clonotype occurred many times. This sequence joins TRBV20-1 and TRBJ2-7, with D tentatively TRBD1 or TRBD2 (6 bases each). V shed 5 bases and J shed 6 bases, with 23 bases lying between them. The CDR3 contains 15 residues. Germline CDR1 reads DFQATT; CDR2 reads SNEGSKA (reference sequence). The CDR3 DNA sequence: TGCAGTGCTTCCTCGGGGGCCCTCGATTGGCGCGAGCAGTACGTC. Its translation is CSASSGALDWREQYV.

The V and J genes are TRBV13 and TRBJ1-6, with TRBD1 matching 7 bases. V shed 3 bases, J shed 7 bases, and the junction held 6 bases outside the gene matches. The CDR3 covers 15 residues. Germline values: CDR1 PRHDT, CDR2 FYEKMQ (reference sequence). CDR3 sequence (DNA): TGTGCCAGCAGCTTCAACAGGGGTGGAAATTCACCCCTCCACTTT. Amino acids: CASSFNRGGNSPLHF. The entire variable domain, with the rest obtained from reference TRBV13 and TRBJ1-6, is as follows: AAGVIQSPRHLIKEKRETATLKCYPIPRHDTVYWYQQGPGQDPQFLISFYEKMQSDKGSIPDRFSAQQFSDYHSELNMSSLELGDSALYFCASSFNRGGNSPLHFGNGTRLTVT.

The V call is TRBV10-3, the J call TRBJ2-7; no clear D. Germline CDR1 ENHRY, CDR2 SYGVKD. The CDR3 loop spans 12 amino acids. Trimming removed 6 bases at V and 5 bases at J, with 11 bases between. The CDR3 loop is CAISPPWHEQYF. Here the CDR3 DNA reads TGTGCCATCAGCCCTCCTTGGCACGAGCAGTACTTC.

This chain uses TRBV20-1 with TRBJ2-7; D uncertain. The length of the CDR3 is 13 residues. V lost 2 bases, J lost 5 bases, and 13 bases lay in between. Looked up from germline, CDR1 is DFQATT and CDR2 is SNEGSKA (reference sequence). The CDR3 region is CSARFPRSDEQYF. The CDR3 nucleotides read TGCAGTGCTAGATTCCCTAGGTCCGACGAGCAGTACTTC.

This clonotype occurred a few times. The rearrangement uses TRBV7-2 and TRBJ1-1; D not certain. Trimming removed 5 bases from V and 8 bases from J, with 18 bases in between. The germline CDR1 and CDR2 sequences are SGHTA and FQGNSA. This CDR3 is built from 14 residues. The CDR3 DNA reads as TGTGCCAGCAGCCTCGGAGGATTGGCAAGAGAAGCTTTCTTT. Its translation: CASSLGGLAREAFF. Drawing the rest from reference TRBV7-2 and TRBJ1-1, the complete variable domain is GAGVSQSPSNKVTEKGKDVELRCDPISGHTALYWYRQSLGQGLEFLIYFQGNSAPDKSGLPSDRFSAERTGGSVSTLTIQRTQQEDSAVYLCASSLGGLAREAFFGQGTRLTVV.

This clonotype was seen many times. The chain employs TRBV29-1 and TRBJ1-1; D unresolved. Trimming stripped 0 bases from V and 0 bases from J, with 5 bases between. The CDR3 is made up of 13 amino acids. Germline-derived CDR1 and CDR2 are SQVTM and ANQGSEA. Here the CDR3 DNA reads TGCAGCGTTGAAGATGGCGTGAACACTGAAGCTTTCTTT. Translating it yields CSVEDGVNTEAFF. Full variable domain (rest looked up from reference TRBV29-1 and TRBJ1-1): SAVISQKPSRDICQRGTSLTIQCQVDSQVTMMFWYRQQPGQSLTLIATANQGSEATYESGFVIDKFPISRPNLTFSTLTVSNMSPEDSSIYLCSVEDGVNTEAFFGQGTRLTVV.

This clonotype was detected a few times. V usage is TRBV3-1 and J usage is TRBJ2-5; 16 nucleotides line up with TRBD2. Germline CDR1 LGHDT, CDR2 YNNKEL (reference sequence). V gave up 2 bases and J gave up 5 bases; unmatched junction bases: 8. The CDR3 spans 18 residues. The CDR3 DNA reads as TGTGCCAGCAGCCAAATACCCGGGACTAGCGGGGGGGCGGAGACCCAGTACTTC. It specifies CASSQIPGTSGGAETQYF.

The V gene is TRBV20-1, the J gene TRBJ1-1; D gene uncertain. The V gene lost 1 base and the J gene lost 4 bases, with 10 bases spanning the gap. Germline lookup yields CDR1 DFQATT and CDR2 SNEGSKA (reference sequence). CDR3 size: 13 residues. CDR3 sequence reads: CSARVGYGTEAFF. The CDR3 DNA follows: TGCAGTGCTAGAGTAGGGTATGGCACTGAAGCTTTCTTT.

The rearrangement uses TRBV5-6 and TRBJ2-3, with D perhaps TRBD2 (5 bases). This CDR3 contains 14 residues. The V gene's germline CDR1 is SGHDT and CDR2 YYEEEE. V was trimmed by 0 bases and J by 5 bases, leaving 10 bases between them. CDR3 residues: CASSLAQAGDTQYF. CDR3 bases: TGTGCCAGCAGCTTGGCCCAGGCGGGAGATACGCAGTATTTT.

The CDR3 nucleotides read TGTGCCAGCAGCGTAAGTGGCCTGGGGATGACAGATACGCAGTATTTT. Translated, it gives CASSVSGLGMTDTQYF. V and J are TRBV9 and TRBJ2-3, with D hard to call. V lost 1 base and J 3 bases, leaving 15 bases between the germline ends. CDR3 length equals 16 residues. The V gene's germline CDR1 is SGDLS and CDR2 YYNGEE.

This clonotype was picked up a small number of times. V gene TRBV12-3 or TRBV12-4 combines with J gene TRBJ1-5; perhaps TRBD1 as D (5 bases). Deletions cut 1 base from V and 3 bases from J, with 7 bases between. The CDR3 has 14 amino acids. The CDR3 spells CASSLVGVNQPQHF. The DNA of the CDR3 is TGTGCCAGCAGTTTAGTGGGGGTCAATCAGCCCCAGCATTTT.

In the case of this clonotype: The junction departs from the called germline gene at one end, perhaps through a read error. The chain carries TRBV5-6 and TRBJ2-7, with 9 bases that match TRBD1. From germline, CDR1 is SGHDT and CDR2 YYEEEE. The CDR3 length is 16 residues. The CDR3 loop reads CARSLGGQGTGNEQYF. The CDR3 bases are TGTGCCAGAAGCTTGGGCGGACAGGGGACAGGGAACGAGCAGTACTTC.

This clonotype showed up just a few times. The rearrangement links TRBV10-3 to TRBJ2-7; 9 nucleotides align to TRBD2. After removal of 3 bases from V and 0 bases from J, the junction contained 3 bases not matched to a gene. The CDR3 runs 15 residues. Germline CDR1 and CDR2: ENHRY and SYGVKD. CDR3 sequence (DNA): TGTGCCATCAGTGATGGTAGCGGGGGCTCCTACGAGCAGTACGTC. Protein sequence: CAISDGSGGSYEQYV.

This chain uses TRBV12-3 or TRBV12-4 with TRBJ2-6; no definite D call. V was clipped by 5 bases and J by 0 bases, with 17 bases between them. The CDR3 extends over 18 amino acids. DNA for the CDR3: TGTGCCAGCAGTCCTTCAGTGGACCGAGGCTCTGGGGCCAACGTCCTGACTTTC. Translating gives CASSPSVDRGSGANVLTF.